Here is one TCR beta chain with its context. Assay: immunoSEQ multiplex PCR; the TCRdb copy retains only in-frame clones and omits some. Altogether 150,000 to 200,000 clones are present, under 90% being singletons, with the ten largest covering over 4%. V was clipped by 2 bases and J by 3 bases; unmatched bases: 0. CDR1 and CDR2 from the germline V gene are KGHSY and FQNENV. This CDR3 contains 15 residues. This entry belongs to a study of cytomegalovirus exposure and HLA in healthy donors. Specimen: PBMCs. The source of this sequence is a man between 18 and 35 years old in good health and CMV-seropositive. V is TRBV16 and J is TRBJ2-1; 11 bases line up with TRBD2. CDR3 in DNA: TGTGCCAGCAGCCAAGGGACTAGCGGCTACAATGAGCAGTTCTTC. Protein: CASSQGTSGYNEQFF.